This TCR beta chain was sequenced during a study of blood T cell repertoires in COVID-19. Study background: Sites in the United States, Italy and Spain provided acute and convalescent COVID-19 samples. T cells, B-cell-depleted T cells, or PBMCs supplied cDNA or gDNA.

Germline assignment: CDR1 SGHNT and CDR2 YYREEE (reference sequence). V shed 5 bases, J shed 2 bases, and the junction held 8 bases outside the gene matches. The CDR3 has 15 amino acids. Under the authors' procedure: Cell counts per sample came from amplifying reference gene primers. The data were produced by immunoSEQ multiplex PCR, yet TCRdb's version contains in-frame clones alone and is incomplete. D and trimming come from the DNA, and the V and J calls and clone size come from that table. The sample lists over 55,000 clones; around 91% were seen once. This sequence originates from a human donor in a cohort sampled during active COVID-19. V and J are TRBV5-4 and TRBJ2-7, with 9 bases that match TRBD1. Sequencing was performed on peripheral blood. Here the CDR3 DNA reads TGTGCCAGCAGGTTCGAGGGACAGGGACCCTACGAGCAGTACTTC. Protein product: CASRFEGQGPYEQYF.